The clone carrying this T cell receptor (beta chain) was recorded many times. The sample originates from a study of T cells in Graves' hyperthyroidism and ophthalmopathy. V was clipped by 1 base and J by 5 bases, with 17 bases between them. CDR3 length: 16 residues. Germline loops: CDR1 PRHDT, CDR2 FYEKMQ (reference sequence). Regions amplified from RNA transcripts were the TCR beta CDR3 regions. With the HTBI primer set, the TCR CDR3 went through a first round of RT-PCR. In TCRdb, the multiplex PCR reads were re-called with MiXCR into one record per CDR3 protein. The sample contains nearly 750,000 distinct CDR3 sequences, around 40% of which appear only once.

The sample consisted of blood. The V and J genes are TRBV13 and TRBJ2-5, with D possibly being TRBD2 (6 bases). This TCR was sampled from a woman aged 40-49 years with Graves' hyperthyroidism. CDR3 loop: CASSLDPASRGETQYF. CDR3 nucleotide sequence: TGTGCCAGCAGCTTAGACCCGGCCAGCCGGGGGGAGACCCAGTACTTC.